The 27 T cell receptor beta chains given below trace back to one sample, sequenced in a study of T cells after yellow fever vaccination. TCRdb independently ran MiXCR on the 5' RACE reads; one entry per CDR3 protein. The profile shows about 500,000 distinct CDR3 sequences, 17% of them singletons. The specimen comprised PBMCs, sampled 5 days after the first yellow fever vaccination. The source is a man between 18 and 29 years old who received the YFV17D yellow fever vaccine.

The rearrangement links TRBV20-1 to TRBJ2-3; TRBD2 agrees at 10 bases. Germline CDR1 is DFQATT and CDR2 is SNEGSKA (reference sequence). The ends lost 5 bases at V and 3 bases at J; junction bases unmatched: 5. The CDR3 runs 14 residues. CDR3 DNA: TGCAGTGCTTTGTTTAGCGGGAGGACAGATACGCAGTATTTT. Its protein is CSALFSGRTDTQYF.

This clonotype was counted only a few times. The chain links TRBV9 to TRBJ2-7; D tentatively reads TRBD1 or TRBD2 (5 bases each). The CDR3 length is 14 residues. Trimming removed 0 bases at V and 3 bases at J, with 10 bases between. Germline CDR1 SGDLS, CDR2 YYNGEE. The CDR3 DNA sequence: TGTGCCAGCAGCGTAGGGTGGGGGAACTACGAGCAGTACGTC. It encodes CASSVGWGNYEQYV.

This clonotype was seen a handful of times. For the CDR3, the DNA is TGCGCCAGCAACTCAATAGCGGGGGCCACCTACAATGAGCAGTTCTTC. Protein product: CASNSIAGATYNEQFF. This sequence joins TRBV5-1 and TRBJ2-1, with 9 bases lining up with TRBD2. V lost 6 bases to trimming and J lost 2 bases; unmatched junction nucleotides: 9. The CDR3 is made up of 16 amino acids. Germline V gene sequence: CDR1 SGHRS, CDR2 YFSETQ.

A few counts support this clonotype. V gene TRBV5-1 combines with J gene TRBJ2-1; D is undetermined. Trimming took off 2 bases at V and 10 bases at J, with 10 bases between the two ends. There are 12 residues in the CDR3. Per the germline V gene, CDR1 is SGHRS and CDR2 is YFSETQ. CDR3 nucleotides: TGCGCCAGCAGCTTAGGCGGTCAGGAGCAGTTCTTC. Its protein is CASSLGGQEQFF.

This clonotype was counted a few times. V gene TRBV5-1 combines with J gene TRBJ1-1; TRBD1 is a possible D gene (5 bases). The CDR3 sequence is 13 residues long. With 0 bases removed from V and 7 bases from J, the gap between germline ends came to 10 bases. Germline lookup yields CDR1 SGHRS and CDR2 YFSETQ. The CDR3 DNA is TGCGCCAGCAGCTTGGGTGGAAGGGGTGAAGCTTTCTTT. Its protein is CASSLGGRGEAFF.

This clonotype was found a few times. This chain joins TRBV7-8 and TRBJ2-7, with TRBD2 identical over 10 bases. Germline CDR1 is SGHVS and CDR2 is FQNEAQ. CDR3 length equals 16 residues. The J segment lost 1 base and the V segment lost 1 base, leaving 4 bases of the junction unmatched. The CDR3 DNA reads TGTGCCAGCAGCTTAGTCCTAGCGGGAGATTCCTACGAGCAGTACTTC. Translation gives CASSLVLAGDSYEQYF.

This rearrangement joins TRBV5-5 to TRBJ2-1; TRBD2 matches 7 bases. V lost 6 bases and J lost 5; bases outside the gene matches: 11. CDR1 is SGHKS and CDR2 is YYEKEE in the germline V gene (reference sequence). The CDR3 consists of 15 residues. This CDR3 is CASTLGGDRDNEQFF. For the CDR3, the DNA is TGTGCCAGCACCCTGGGAGGGGATAGGGACAATGAGCAGTTCTTC.

The genes are TRBV4-3 and TRBJ1-4, with no clear D. This CDR3 region has 14 residues. Germline assignment: CDR1 LGHNA and CDR2 YSLEER. Deletions cut 4 bases from V and 7 bases from J, with 13 bases between. In DNA, the CDR3 is TGCGCCAGCAGCCTCGGCAAAATGGGTGAAAAACTGTTTTTT. Residues: CASSLGKMGEKLFF.

This clonotype has a handful of counts. V usage is TRBV1 and J usage is TRBJ2-1; no DNA check was done on the table's D call, TRBD1. TRBV1 is a documented pseudogene. The length of the CDR3 is 16 residues. The CDR3 is CTSSPAWGGNINEQFF. The CDR3 DNA follows: TGCACCAGCAGCCCCGCATGGGGGGGGAATATCAATGAGCAGTTCTTC.

This clonotype was detected only a few times. The rearrangement joins TRBV5-1 to TRBJ2-7; D may be TRBD2 (6 bases). Germline CDR1 is SGHRS and CDR2 is YFSETQ. This CDR3 is 12 amino acids long. Trimming pared 3 bases from V and 3 bases from J, leaving 7 bases between. CDR3 DNA sequence: TGCGCCAGCAGCTGGGGGGACTACGAGCAGTACTTC. Translated: CASSWGDYEQYF.

The genes are TRBV20-1 and TRBJ1-5; perhaps TRBD1 as D (5 bases). Germline V gene sequence: CDR1 DFQATT, CDR2 SNEGSKA (reference sequence). V dropped 5 bases and J dropped 4 bases, with 12 bases sitting between them. The CDR3 sequence is 13 residues long. The CDR3 protein is CSAVTGLNQPQHF. CDR3 bases: TGCAGTGCTGTAACAGGCTTGAATCAGCCCCAGCATTTT.

The rearrangement joins TRBV30 to TRBJ1-4; D unresolved. The germline V gene encodes CDR1 GTSNPN and CDR2 SVGIG (reference sequence). The CDR3 consists of 11 residues. Deletions cut 6 bases from V and 8 bases from J, with 10 bases between. As DNA, the CDR3 is TGTGCCTGCGGGTGGGCGGAAAAACTGTTTTTT. Protein product: CACGWAEKLFF.

This clonotype has at least ten counts. The junction departs from germline at one end; a sequencing error may be responsible. The chain uses TRBV15 and TRBJ2-1; tentative D call: TRBD2 (5 bases). The CDR3 runs to 16 residues. Germline CDR1 LNHNV, CDR2 YYDKDF (reference sequence). The CDR3 nucleotides are TGTGCCACCAGCAGAGAAGAAGACGGCGAGGGATCTGGTTGGGTCTTC. This gives the protein CATSREEDGEGSGWVF. The full variable domain, in which reference TRBV15 and TRBJ2-1 provide the parts outside the CDR3, is DAMVIQNPRYQVTQFGKPVTLSCSQTLNHNVMYWYQQKSSQAPKLLFHYYDKDFNNEADTPDNFQSRRPNTSFCFLDIRSPGLGDTAMYLCATSREEDGEGSGWVFGPGTRLTVL.

The rearrangement uses TRBV6-2 or TRBV6-3 and TRBJ1-2; 8 bases match TRBD1. CDR1 is MNHEY, CDR2 SVGEGT, per germline. The trim removed 6 bases at V and 8 bases at J, leaving 5 bases unmatched. There are 12 residues in the CDR3. In DNA form, the CDR3 reads TGTGCCAGCAGGCAGGGGGCGGAAGGCTACACCTTC. Amino acids: CASRQGAEGYTF.

J is TRBJ2-2 and V is TRBV6-5; no clear D. Germline CDR1 is MNHEY and CDR2 is SVGAGI. The germline V and J ends were trimmed by 2 bases and 1 base, with 14 bases remaining between them. This CDR3 region has 17 residues. The CDR3 is CASSYNPRARNTGELFF. The CDR3 DNA sequence: TGTGCCAGCAGTTACAACCCCCGGGCTAGGAACACCGGGGAGCTGTTTTTT.

This chain links TRBV30 with TRBJ2-2; TRBD1 matches 11 bases. The germline V gene encodes CDR1 GTSNPN and CDR2 SVGIG (reference sequence). The ends lost 3 bases at V and 7 bases at J; junction bases unmatched: 4. This CDR3 has 14 amino acids. CDR3 nucleotide sequence: TGTGCCTGGAGAGGACAGGGGGCCGGCGGGGAGCTGTTTTTT. Translation gives CAWRGQGAGGELFF. Full variable domain (outside the CDR3, taken from reference TRBV30 and TRBJ2-2): SQTIHQWPATLVQPVGSPLSLECTVEGTSNPNLYWYRQAAGRGLQLLFYSVGIGQISSEVPQNLSASRPQDRQFILSSKKLLLSDSGFYLCAWRGQGAGGELFFGEGSRLTVL.

The rearrangement joins TRBV29-1 to TRBJ1-1; D is possibly TRBD1 (6 bases). The CDR3 consists of 13 residues. V dropped 5 bases and J dropped 0 bases, with 10 bases sitting between them. Germline values: CDR1 SQVTM, CDR2 ANQGSEA. The CDR3 coding sequence is TGCAGCGTTAGGACAGACATGAACACTGAAGCTTTCTTT. Encoded protein: CSVRTDMNTEAFF.

This clonotype was detected a few times. The J gene is TRBJ2-7, the V gene TRBV25-1; D is uncertain. V lost 5 bases and J lost 1, with 12 bases in between. This CDR3 has 14 amino acids. Germline V gives CDR1 MGHDK, CDR2 SYGVNS. CDR3 sequence (DNA): TGTGCCAGCAGTCGCACAGCCCCTTCCTACGAGCAGTACTTC. Its protein is CASSRTAPSYEQYF.

The sample holds many counts of this clonotype. CDR3 loop: CASSQDRKGPSLHF. In DNA form, the CDR3 reads TGCGCCAGCAGCCAAGATCGAAAGGGTCCATCCCTCCACTTT. V usage is TRBV4-3 and J usage is TRBJ1-6; no clear D. V lost 0 bases to trimming and J lost 14 bases, with 14 bases between them. Germline V gene data show CDR1 as LGHNA and CDR2 as YSLEER. This CDR3 contains 14 residues.

Many counts were recorded for this clonotype. The rearrangement uses TRBV5-1 and TRBJ2-5; D is unresolved. Germline V CDR1 and CDR2: SGHRS, YFSETQ. This CDR3 region has 15 residues. V lost 1 base, J lost 1 base, and 11 bases lay in between. The CDR3 loop reads CASSLMLGGQETQYF. The DNA for the CDR3 is TGCGCCAGCAGCTTGATGTTGGGTGGCCAAGAGACCCAGTACTTC.

This clonotype was recorded a few times. The chain couples TRBV28 to TRBJ1-1; D is unclear. The V gene lost 6 bases and the J gene lost 6 bases, with 14 bases spanning the gap. The CDR3 has 13 amino acids. Germline CDR1 MDHEN, CDR2 SYDVKM. The CDR3 nucleotides read TGTGCCAGCAGCAACCGCGGGAGTGCTGAAGCTTTCTTT. Translated: CASSNRGSAEAFF.

The chain recombines TRBV6-1 with TRBJ2-7; possible D gene TRBD1, 6 bases. The CDR3 is made up of 15 amino acids. V lost 6 bases and J lost 2, with 17 bases in between. The germline V gene has CDR1 MNHNS and CDR2 SASEGT. The DNA of the CDR3 is TGTGCCAGCAGAACTACAGGGCGAACCCCCTACGAGCAGTACTTC. Residues: CASRTTGRTPYEQYF.

The chain couples TRBV4-1 to TRBJ2-5; tentative D call: TRBD1 (5 bases). CDR3 length: 13 amino acids. Between the trimmed V and J ends, which lost 3 bases and 5 bases, there was a span of 10 bases. Germline CDR1 and CDR2: MGHRA and YSYEKL. The CDR3 DNA sequence: TGCGCCAGCAGCCATAACCACAGGGAGACCCAGTACTTC. It is translated as CASSHNHRETQYF.

The chain links TRBV7-2 to TRBJ2-7, with a weak D call TRBD1 (5 bases). Deletions cut 5 bases from V and 5 bases from J, with 19 bases between. Germline lookup yields CDR1 SGHTA and CDR2 FQGNSA. This CDR3 has 15 residues. The CDR3 loop is CASSQNRDRNHEQYF. Here the CDR3 DNA reads TGTGCCAGCAGCCAAAACCGAGACAGAAACCACGAGCAGTACTTC.

A few counts support this clonotype. The chain combines TRBV20-1 with TRBJ2-7; 12 bases line up with TRBD2. Germline V gene data show CDR1 as DFQATT and CDR2 as SNEGSKA (reference sequence). This CDR3 is built from 13 residues. With V trimmed by 6 bases and J by 2 bases, 2 bases remained unmatched. Here the CDR3 reads CSARLAGAYEQYF. In nucleotides, the CDR3 is TGCAGTGCCCGACTAGCGGGGGCCTACGAGCAGTACTTC.

This clonotype has a count of ten or more. The V gene is TRBV6-5, the J gene TRBJ1-1, with 8 nucleotides matching TRBD1. Germline V gene lookup returns CDR1 MNHEY and CDR2 SVGAGI. J lost 6 bases, V lost 6 bases, and 12 bases had no gene match. CDR3 length: 15 amino acids. CDR3 protein: CASSYQGARGAEAFF. CDR3 in DNA: TGTGCCAGCAGCTATCAGGGGGCGCGAGGCGCTGAAGCTTTCTTT.

This clonotype has just a few counts. The chain uses TRBV29-1 and TRBJ1-1, with D unclear. Germline V gene lookup returns CDR1 SQVTM and CDR2 ANQGSEA. V was cut by 7 bases and J by 13 bases, with 22 bases left in between. The CDR3 runs to 12 residues. CDR3 sequence: CSASREGPFDFF. As DNA, the CDR3 is TGCAGCGCCTCTCGAGAGGGTCCATTCGATTTCTTT.